A selection of T cell receptor beta chains follows, all from one sample in a study of molecular identifiers for immune sequencing clone quantification. TCRdb reprocessed the PCR reads with MiXCR, giving one entry per CDR3 protein. The sample carries approximately 630,000 distinct CDR3 sequences, about 25% recorded once. The specimen was naive CD8+ T cells from blood, with Jurkat cell RNA spiked in. These receptors all come from a human donor in good health. Some libraries in this study had Jurkat cell RNA spiked in. Both conserved end residues are part of each CDR3. Fields, in order: CDR3 protein, CDR3 DNA, V gene, clone size, J gene, D gene, CDR3 length. A D gene is named only where the DNA matches it firmly. Not every row has a clone size; where given, it reads once, few, many or a size class.

CDR3aa: CASSPRAGTDYNEQFF
CDR3nt: TGTGCCAGCAGTCCTAGGGCCGGGACAGACTACAATGAGCAGTTCTTC
v_gene: TRBV27
abundance: .
j_gene: TRBJ2-1
d_gene: TRBD1
len: 16

CDR3aa: CASTSSTGELSF
CDR3nt: TGTGCCAGCACCTCTAGCACCGGGGAGCTGTCTTTT
v_gene: TRBV6-2/TRBV6-3
abundance: .
j_gene: TRBJ2-2
d_gene: .
len: 12

CDR3aa: CSVVGGQVQGNNEQFF
CDR3nt: TGCAGCGTTGTTGGAGGACAGGTCCAGGGTAACAATGAGCAGTTCTTC
v_gene: TRBV29-1
abundance: many
j_gene: TRBJ2-1
d_gene: TRBD1
len: 16

CDR3aa: CASSQGALPYEQYF
CDR3nt: TGCGCCAGCAGCCAGGGGGCACTTCCATACGAGCAGTACTTC
v_gene: TRBV4-1
abundance: many
j_gene: TRBJ2-7
d_gene: .
len: 14

CDR3aa: CASSQTAEQYF
CDR3nt: TGTGCCAGCAGTCAGACAGCCGAGCAGTACTTC
v_gene: TRBV28
abundance: many
j_gene: TRBJ2-7
d_gene: .
len: 11

CDR3aa: CSAEARPGNTEAFF
CDR3nt: TGCAGCGCCGAGGCCCGGCCCGGGAACACTGAAGCTTTCTTT
v_gene: TRBV29-1
abundance: many
j_gene: TRBJ1-1
d_gene: .
len: 14

CDR3aa: CASSSAVLTGDAYF
CDR3nt: TGTGCCAGCAGTTCAGCGGTATTGACAGGAGACGCGTACTTC
v_gene: TRBV12-3/TRBV12-4
abundance: .
j_gene: TRBJ2-4
d_gene: .
len: 14

CDR3aa: CASSQDVSLEPQHF
CDR3nt: TGCGCCAGCAGCCAAGATGTCTCCTTGGAGCCCCAGCATTTT
v_gene: TRBV4-3
abundance: many
j_gene: TRBJ1-5
d_gene: .
len: 14

CDR3aa: CASSEDPGTATVQPQHF
CDR3nt: TGTGCCAGCAGTGAAGACCCAGGGACAGCTACCGTCCAGCCCCAGCATTTT
v_gene: TRBV2
abundance: many
j_gene: TRBJ1-5
d_gene: TRBD1
len: 17

CDR3aa: CASSTRLVRLDNYQETQYF
CDR3nt: TGTGCCAGCAGCACCAGACTAGTTCGTCTCGATAACTACCAAGAGACCCAGTACTTC
v_gene: TRBV7-9
abundance: many
j_gene: TRBJ2-5
d_gene: .
len: 19

CDR3aa: CASSPIVVIRELFF
CDR3nt: TGTGCCAGCAGTCCCATTGTTGTGATCCGGGAGCTGTTTTTT
v_gene: TRBV12-3/TRBV12-4
abundance: many
j_gene: TRBJ2-2
d_gene: .
len: 14

CDR3aa: CATSDKNRQGGNEQFF
CDR3nt: TGTGCCACCAGTGACAAAAATCGACAGGGTGGAAATGAGCAGTTCTTC
v_gene: TRBV24-1
abundance: few
j_gene: TRBJ2-1
d_gene: TRBD1
len: 16

CDR3aa: CASSSDRALTDTQYF
CDR3nt: TGTGCCAGCAGTTCCGACAGGGCCCTGACAGATACGCAGTATTTT
v_gene: TRBV28
abundance: many
j_gene: TRBJ2-3
d_gene: TRBD1
len: 15

CDR3aa: CASSFGAGGGRGEAFF
CDR3nt: TGTGCCAGCAGCTTTGGGGCCGGGGGGGGCAGGGGTGAAGCTTTCTTT
v_gene: TRBV5-4
abundance: few
j_gene: TRBJ1-1
d_gene: .
len: 16

CDR3aa: CASSASVGGPYEQYF
CDR3nt: TGTGCCAGCAGTGCCTCCGTTGGGGGGCCCTACGAGCAGTACTTC
v_gene: TRBV25-1
abundance: many
j_gene: TRBJ2-7
d_gene: .
len: 15

CDR3aa: CASSTTPGLAGEWSEQFF
CDR3nt: TGTGCCAGTAGTACGACCCCGGGACTAGCGGGAGAGTGGAGTGAGCAGTTCTTC
v_gene: TRBV19
abundance: .
j_gene: TRBJ2-1
d_gene: TRBD2
len: 18

CDR3aa: CASSPRESGRSTDTQYF
CDR3nt: TGTGCCAGCAGCCCCCGAGAGAGCGGGAGGAGCACAGATACGCAGTATTTT
v_gene: TRBV7-6
abundance: many
j_gene: TRBJ2-3
d_gene: TRBD2
len: 17

CDR3aa: CSVDSARGGGTGELFF
CDR3nt: TGCAGCGTTGACTCTGCGAGGGGGGGAGGAACCGGGGAGCTGTTTTTT
v_gene: TRBV29-1
abundance: many
j_gene: TRBJ2-2
d_gene: .
len: 16

CDR3aa: CASRFEGTEAFF
CDR3nt: TGTGCCAGCAGATTCGAGGGGACTGAAGCTTTCTTT
v_gene: TRBV7-2
abundance: many
j_gene: TRBJ1-1
d_gene: .
len: 12

CDR3aa: CASSHGPRLVRLSTDTQYF
CDR3nt: TGTGCCAGCAGCCACGGTCCCCGACTAGTCCGCTTGAGCACAGATACGCAGTATTTT
v_gene: TRBV3-1
abundance: many
j_gene: TRBJ2-3
d_gene: .
len: 19

CDR3aa: CASSFSGRPYEQYF
CDR3nt: TGTGCCAGCTCGTTTAGCGGGAGACCCTACGAGCAGTACTTC
v_gene: TRBV12-3/TRBV12-4
abundance: many
j_gene: TRBJ2-7
d_gene: TRBD2
len: 14

CDR3aa: CSADLQGTRGEPQYF
CDR3nt: TGCAGTGCCGACCTACAGGGGACCCGAGGAGAGCCCCAGTACTTC
v_gene: TRBV20-1
abundance: .
j_gene: TRBJ2-5
d_gene: TRBD1
len: 15

CDR3aa: CASSPSGRDGYTF
CDR3nt: TGTGCCAGCTCACCATCAGGGCGAGATGGCTACACCTTC
v_gene: TRBV18
abundance: few
j_gene: TRBJ1-2
d_gene: .
len: 13

CDR3aa: CASILTSGSIQTHEQFF
CDR3nt: TGTGCCAGCATTCTGACTAGCGGGAGCATTCAGACCCATGAGCAGTTCTTC
v_gene: TRBV27
abundance: .
j_gene: TRBJ2-1
d_gene: TRBD2
len: 17